These 21 T cell receptor beta chains were all obtained from the same sample, sequenced in a study of OX40 agonist ivuxolimab in advanced cancers. The data were produced by immunoSEQ multiplex PCR, yet TCRdb's version contains in-frame clones alone and is incomplete. This table has some 100,000 clones, around 84% appearing once. The sample here was CD4+ or CD8+ T cells sorted from blood, taken in a trial of the OX40 agonist ivuxolimab. The receptor source for this set is an adult with an advanced solid tumor such as melanoma, head and neck, liver or kidney cancer.

This chain connects TRBV18 to TRBJ2-2; D gene uncertain. Looked up from germline, CDR1 is KGHSH and CDR2 is LQKENI. Trimming removed 1 base at V and 1 base at J, with 10 bases between. The CDR3 totals 16 residues. As DNA, the CDR3 is TGTGCCAGCTCACCACAGGTTACCTGGAACACCGGGGAGCTGTTTTTT. Protein sequence: CASSPQVTWNTGELFF. The variable domain in full, with the rest retrieved from reference TRBV18 and TRBJ2-2, is NAGVMQNPRHLVRRRGQEARLRCSPMKGHSHVYWYRQLPEEGLKFMVYLQKENIIDESGMPKERFSAEFPKEGPSILRIQQVVRGDSAAYFCASSPQVTWNTGELFFGEGSRLTVL.

The chain recombines TRBV18 with TRBJ2-5; D unclear. Trimming removed 5 bases at V and 1 base at J, with 17 bases between. The CDR3 extends over 16 amino acids. Germline V gene sequence: CDR1 KGHSH, CDR2 LQKENI. CDR3 bases: TGTGCCAGCTCATCACAACAAAAATACAGCCAAGAGACCCAGTACTTC. Its protein is CASSSQQKYSQETQYF.

The chain couples TRBV7-8 to TRBJ2-3; 11 bases are a match to TRBD2. The CDR3 length is 13 residues. Trimming removed 11 bases from V and 4 bases from J; junction bases left unmatched: 5. The germline gives CDR1 SGHVS, CDR2 FQNEAQ. Here the CDR3 reads CAVAGGWADTQYF. DNA of the CDR3: TGTGCCGTAGCGGGGGGGTGGGCAGATACGCAGTATTTT.

This chain joins TRBV18 and TRBJ2-6; a possible D gene is TRBD1 (6 bases). The V end lost 8 bases, the J end lost 0 bases, and 17 bases lay between the germline ends. From germline, CDR1 is KGHSH and CDR2 LQKENI. CDR3 length: 17 amino acids. CDR3 coding DNA: TGTGCCAGCCCCCGCGAGGGGGAAATCTCTGGGGCCAACGTCCTGACTTTC. Translated: CASPREGEISGANVLTF.

This clone is a singleton in its sample. This chain uses TRBV6-1 with TRBJ2-3, with TRBD1 as a possible D gene (6 bases). The CDR3 is 13 residues long. V was clipped by 7 bases and J by 3 bases, with 11 bases between them. Germline values: CDR1 MNHNS, CDR2 SASEGT. The CDR3 nucleotides are TGTGCCAGCAACAGGGTTGAAACAGATACGCAGTATTTT. Translating gives CASNRVETDTQYF.

The chain links TRBV25-1 to TRBJ1-4; D is possibly TRBD1 (5 bases). Between the trimmed V and J ends, which lost 4 bases and 1 base, there was a span of 10 bases. This CDR3 comprises 15 residues. CDR1 is MGHDK and CDR2 is SYGVNS in the germline V gene. The CDR3 DNA is TGTGCCAGCAGTGTAGGGGAGATAACTAATGAAAAACTGTTTTTT. Amino acids: CASSVGEITNEKLFF. The full variable domain, completed using reference TRBV25-1 and TRBJ1-4, is EADIYQTPRYLVIGTGKKITLECSQTMGHDKMYWYQQDPGMELHLIHYSYGVNSTEKGDLSSESTVSRIRTEHFPLTLESARPSHTSQYLCASSVGEITNEKLFFGSGTQLSVL.

V and J are TRBV11-2 and TRBJ2-7, with 9 bases that match TRBD2. Germline trimming cut 2 bases from V and 0 bases from J; bases unmatched to any gene: 2. The CDR3 consists of 15 residues. Germline assignment: CDR1 SGHAT and CDR2 FQNNGV. DNA of the CDR3: TGTGCCAGCAGCTTACTAGCGGGGAACTCCTACGAGCAGTACGTC. Translated: CASSLLAGNSYEQYV.

The chain employs TRBV2 and TRBJ2-5, with 9 bases identical to TRBD2. Losses at the gene ends were 8 bases for V and 2 bases for J; bases not matched to a gene: 9. The CDR3 runs 15 residues. Looked up from germline, CDR1 is SNHLY and CDR2 is FYNNEI. CDR3 nucleotide sequence: TGTGCCAGCGGGGTAGCGGGGGCGAAGCAAGAGACCCAGTACTTC. Amino acids: CASGVAGAKQETQYF.

The rearrangement links TRBV7-2 to TRBJ2-1; 8 positions agree with TRBD2. The CDR3 is 16 residues long. In germline, CDR1 is SGHTA, CDR2 FQGNSA. The V segment lost 1 base and the J segment 6 bases; nucleotides outside the gene matches: 8. CDR3 amino acids: CASSLGWGLDGNEQFF. The DNA for the CDR3 is TGTGCCAGCAGCTTAGGATGGGGACTAGACGGCAATGAGCAGTTCTTC.

The chain uses TRBV9 and TRBJ1-2; 8 nucleotides align to TRBD1. The CDR3 runs to 15 residues. The ends lost 4 bases at V and 8 bases at J; junction bases unmatched: 13. Germline V gene sequence: CDR1 SGDLS, CDR2 YYNGEE. The CDR3 region has the DNA TGTGCCAGCAGCCCAGAGCCCTCAGGGGGCTTGGGCTACACCTTC. It encodes CASSPEPSGGLGYTF.

This clone was seen only once. CDR3: CASSLVDRAQKRREKLFF. In DNA form, the CDR3 reads TGTGCCAGCAGCTTAGTGGACAGGGCGCAAAAGAGACGGGAAAAACTGTTTTTT. The chain has TRBV7-2 and TRBJ1-4; 8 nucleotides line up with TRBD1. V was clipped by 1 base and J by 8 bases; unmatched bases: 15. CDR1 SGHTA and CDR2 FQGNSA come from the germline V gene. This CDR3 region has 18 residues. Full variable domain (missing parts from reference TRBV7-2 and TRBJ1-4): GAGVSQSPSNKVTEKGKDVELRCDPISGHTALYWYRQSLGQGLEFLIYFQGNSAPDKSGLPSDRFSAERTGGSVSTLTIQRTQQEDSAVYLCASSLVDRAQKRREKLFFGSGTQLSVL.

This chain uses TRBV11-2 with TRBJ2-7; 8 positions match TRBD2. V lost 1 base, J lost 2 bases, and 7 bases stayed unmatched. The CDR3 loop spans 16 amino acids. CDR1 is SGHAT, CDR2 FQNNGV, per germline. The CDR3 DNA follows: TGTGCCAGCAGCTTAGTCGGGGGGGCCGCAGCCTACGAGCAGTACTTC. Residues: CASSLVGGAAAYEQYF.

Regarding this clone: The DNA is left out, because the CDR3 cannot be placed on it with certainty; the CDR3 is given as TCRdb lists it. The rearrangement links TRBV27 to TRBJ1-4; the DNA was not compared with TRBD1, the D call given in the table. From germline, CDR1 is MNHEY and CDR2 SMNVEV (reference sequence). The CDR3 spans 15 amino acids, including both terminal residues. The CDR3 sequence is CASSFLAGADEKLFF.

V and J are TRBV7-2 and TRBJ1-5; D perhaps matches TRBD1 (6 bases). CDR3 length equals 14 residues. CDR1 SGHTA and CDR2 FQGNSA come from the germline V gene. Trimming shortened V by 4 bases and J by 10 bases, and 17 bases separated the two germline ends. CDR3 bases: TGTGCCAGCAGCTCCGGTACAGGGTTAGGACCCCAGCATTTT. Protein: CASSSGTGLGPQHF. Combining the CDR3 with reference TRBV7-2 and TRBJ1-5 gives the whole variable domain GAGVSQSPSNKVTEKGKDVELRCDPISGHTALYWYRQSLGQGLEFLIYFQGNSAPDKSGLPSDRFSAERTGGSVSTLTIQRTQQEDSAVYLCASSSGTGLGPQHFGDGTRLSIL.

V gene TRBV7-2 combines with J gene TRBJ2-2; a possible D gene is TRBD2 (5 bases). The germline V and J ends were trimmed by 4 bases and 7 bases, with 13 bases remaining between them. The germline gives CDR1 SGHTA, CDR2 FQGNSA. The CDR3 consists of 14 residues. In DNA form, the CDR3 reads TGTGCCAGCAGCTCTCGCCGGGGTGACGGGGAGCTGTTTTTT. Translating gives CASSSRRGDGELFF.

V is TRBV2 and J is TRBJ1-2, with TRBD1 matching 8 bases. This CDR3 region has 15 residues. Germline trimming cut 8 bases from V and 4 bases from J; bases unmatched to any gene: 12. Germline V gives CDR1 SNHLY, CDR2 FYNNEI. In nucleotides, the CDR3 is TGTGCCAGCCTCCGGGATGGACAGGGCCCCTATGGCTACACCTTC. As protein: CASLRDGQGPYGYTF.

This clone was seen only once. V and J are TRBV5-6 and TRBJ2-5; D unresolved. The DNA matches TRBJ2-7 better at its end, which makes the J call doubtful. The CDR3 runs 12 residues. Germline CDR1 reads SGHDT; CDR2 reads YYEEEE. CDR3 amino acids: CASSSHTYEQYF. For the CDR3, the DNA is TGTGCCAGCAGCTCGCATACCTACGAGCAGTACTTC.

V gene TRBV5-4 combines with J gene TRBJ1-6, with a possible D match to TRBD1 (5 bases). The V end was cut by 1 base, the J end by 7 bases, with 12 bases between. Germline V gives CDR1 SGHNT, CDR2 YYREEE (reference sequence). CDR3 length: 15 amino acids. CDR3 in DNA: TGTGCCAGCAGCTTGAGGGCGAGGGACAATTCACCCCTCCACTTT. This translates into CASSLRARDNSPLHF. Using reference TRBV5-4 and TRBJ1-6 for the parts outside the CDR3, the full variable domain is ETGVTQSPTHLIKTRGQQVTLRCSSQSGHNTVSWYQQALGQGPQFIFQYYREEENGRGNFPPRFSGLQFPNYSSELNVNALELDDSALYLCASSLRARDNSPLHFGNGTRLTVT.

This chain uses TRBV11-2 with TRBJ2-2, with D uncertain. The V gene's germline CDR1 is SGHAT and CDR2 FQNNGV. V was shortened by 5 bases and J by 0 bases, with 7 bases between the two germline ends. The CDR3 is 14 amino acids. The CDR3 sequence is CASSRNTNTGELFF. CDR3 nucleotide sequence: TGTGCCAGCAGCCGGAATACGAACACCGGGGAGCTGTTTTTT.

This sequence joins TRBV6-1 and TRBJ2-3; no reliable D call. The CDR3 runs to 15 residues. CDR1 MNHNS and CDR2 SASEGT come from the germline V gene. The germline V and J ends were trimmed by 7 bases and 1 base, with 15 bases remaining between them. CDR3 region: CASMNPQPGTDTQYF. The CDR3, as DNA: TGTGCCAGCATGAATCCACAGCCAGGCACAGATACGCAGTATTTT.

V usage is TRBV19 and J usage is TRBJ2-5, with TRBD2 matching 7 bases. Germline assignment: CDR1 LNHDA and CDR2 SQIVND (reference sequence). Losses at the gene ends were 0 bases for V and 4 bases for J; bases not matched to a gene: 5. This CDR3 comprises 15 residues. The CDR3 is CASSIDTAGRETQYF. In DNA form, the CDR3 reads TGTGCCAGTAGTATAGATACAGCGGGGAGAGAGACCCAGTACTTC.